What follows are 15 T cell receptor beta chains derived from one specimen sequenced in a study of shared clonotypes between healthy human individuals. Generated by immunoSEQ multiplex PCR, the TCRdb table keeps only in-frame clones and is missing some. Of about 470,000 clones listed, 79% are singletons. The source material was PBMCs. The receptors shown here come from a middle-aged woman in good health. Some clones in this sample may be carry-over from other donors' samples.

This chain connects TRBV28 to TRBJ2-1; 9 bases are shared with TRBD2. Germline CDR1 MDHEN, CDR2 SYDVKM. The CDR3 loop spans 15 amino acids. V was pared by 6 bases and J by 3 bases, with 6 bases of the junction left unmatched. The CDR3 DNA reads as TGTGCCAGCAGGTCGCGACTAGCGGACTACAATGAGCAGTTCTTC. It specifies CASRSRLADYNEQFF.

This clone was seen only once. The V and J genes are TRBV15 and TRBJ2-7; D possibly corresponds to TRBD2 (6 bases). V lost 0 bases to trimming and J lost 4 bases, with 13 bases between them. The CDR3 is 15 amino acids. Germline V gene lookup returns CDR1 LNHNV and CDR2 YYDKDF (reference sequence). The CDR3 nucleotides are TGTGCCACCAGCAGAGATCCTAGCGCCAGATACGAGCAGTACTTC. The encoded protein is CATSRDPSARYEQYF.

The chain has TRBV6-6 and TRBJ2-1; D is ambiguous. The CDR3 spans 14 residues. The V and J ends lost 0 bases and 8 bases respectively, with 11 bases between them. The germline gives CDR1 MNHNY, CDR2 SVGAGI (reference sequence). CDR3 region: CASSYSDLGYEQFF. The CDR3 region has the DNA TGTGCCAGCAGTTACTCGGATTTAGGATATGAGCAGTTCTTC.

V is TRBV16 and J is TRBJ1-1; D not certain. V lost 2 bases and J 5 bases, leaving 9 bases between the germline ends. CDR1 and CDR2 from the germline V gene are KGHSY and FQNENV. CDR3 length equals 13 residues. CDR3 region: CASSQEGGTEAFF. As DNA, the CDR3 is TGTGCCAGCAGCCAAGAGGGTGGAACTGAAGCTTTCTTT.

V is TRBV5-5 and J is TRBJ2-3, with 8 bases fitting TRBD2. There are 16 residues in the CDR3. J lost 6 bases, V lost 4 bases, and 13 bases had no gene match. CDR1 SGHKS and CDR2 YYEKEE come from the germline V gene (reference sequence). DNA for the CDR3: TGTGCCAGCAGCGCACGGGAGGGAGTGTCTGTCGATACGCAGTATTTT. It translates to CASSAREGVSVDTQYF. Using reference TRBV5-5 and TRBJ2-3 for the parts outside the CDR3, the full variable domain is DAGVTQSPTHLIKTRGQQVTLRCSPISGHKSVSWYQQVLGQGPQFIFQYYEKEERGRGNFPDRFSARQFPNYSSELNVNALLLGDSALYLCASSAREGVSVDTQYFGPGTRLTVL.

This rearrangement joins TRBV4-2 to TRBJ1-1; 7 nucleotides agree with TRBD1. Germline CDR1 is LGHNA and CDR2 is YNFKEQ. The CDR3 runs 16 residues. V was clipped by 4 bases and J by 2 bases; unmatched bases: 10. The chain's CDR3 is CASSPDRDGFNTEAFF. The DNA for the CDR3 is TGTGCCAGCAGCCCTGACAGGGATGGATTCAACACTGAAGCTTTCTTT.

To note about this clone: Relative to the germline gene, one junction end is altered; a read error may explain this. This chain joins TRBV7-7 and TRBJ2-3, with TRBD2 identical over 7 bases. The CDR3 sequence is 16 residues long. CDR1 SSHAT and CDR2 FNYEAQ come from the germline V gene (reference sequence). The CDR3 bases are TGTGCTAGCAGCTTAGGCCTTAGCGGGAGCACAGATACGCAGTATTTT. This gives the protein CASSLGLSGSTDTQYF.

This chain links TRBV19 with TRBJ2-1; D is uncertain. The ends were cut back, 6 bases at V and 0 bases at J, with 12 bases in the middle. Germline CDR1 reads LNHDA; CDR2 reads SQIVND (reference sequence). The CDR3 has 15 amino acids. The CDR3 is CASSSTAGSYNEQFF. The DNA of the CDR3 is TGTGCCAGTAGCAGCACAGCCGGCTCCTACAATGAGCAGTTCTTC.

The gene calls are TRBV28 and TRBJ1-1; 7 bases agree with TRBD1. V lost 6 bases to trimming and J lost 2 bases; unmatched junction nucleotides: 6. Germline V gene data show CDR1 as MDHEN and CDR2 as SYDVKM. The CDR3 extends over 14 amino acids. CDR3 bases: TGTGCCAGCAGGAGGGGACAGCAAAACACTGAAGCTTTCTTT. It encodes CASRRGQQNTEAFF.

V is TRBV18 and J is TRBJ2-4; D is uncertain. In germline, CDR1 is KGHSH, CDR2 LQKENI. The CDR3 totals 16 residues. Trimming took off 3 bases at V and 0 bases at J, with 12 bases between the two ends. The CDR3 here is CASSPANSLAKNIQYF. The CDR3 DNA is TGTGCCAGCTCACCGGCTAACAGCCTAGCCAAAAACATTCAGTACTTC.

This chain links TRBV4-2 with TRBJ2-7; D is possibly TRBD1 (6 bases). The CDR3 loop spans 14 amino acids. Trimming pared 0 bases from V and 3 bases from J, leaving 9 bases between. Germline lookup yields CDR1 LGHNA and CDR2 YNFKEQ. The CDR3 sequence: CASSQDRGGYEQYF. CDR3 nucleotide sequence: TGTGCCAGCAGCCAAGACAGGGGCGGCTACGAGCAGTACTTC.

This chain links TRBV2 with TRBJ2-1; perhaps TRBD2 as D (6 bases). Germline loops: CDR1 SNHLY, CDR2 FYNNEI. The V gene lost 4 bases and the J gene lost 1 base, with 11 bases spanning the gap. The CDR3 is 15 amino acids. The CDR3 loop reads CASSARLASYNEQFF. The CDR3 DNA reads TGTGCCAGCAGTGCCCGGCTAGCGTCCTACAATGAGCAGTTCTTC.

The rearrangement links TRBV30 to TRBJ2-1; D is unclear. Trimming removed 0 bases at V and 8 bases at J, with 14 bases between. Germline lookup yields CDR1 GTSNPN and CDR2 SVGIG (reference sequence). This CDR3 region has 14 residues. The CDR3 DNA is TGTGCCTGGAGTGTAGTTTTGACGGCGGATGAGCAGTTCTTC. Its translation is CAWSVVLTADEQFF.

The chain recombines TRBV10-3 with TRBJ2-1; 7 bases match TRBD2. The germline gives CDR1 ENHRY, CDR2 SYGVKD. CDR3 length equals 15 residues. V was pared by 3 bases and J by 8 bases, with 10 bases of the junction left unmatched. CDR3 sequence reads: CAISEPQGGWYEQFF. The CDR3 DNA reads TGTGCCATCAGTGAACCGCAGGGAGGGTGGTATGAGCAGTTCTTC.

V is TRBV2 and J is TRBJ2-7; possibly TRBD2 for D (5 bases). CDR3 size: 15 residues. Germline CDR1 is SNHLY and CDR2 is FYNNEI. V gave up 4 bases and J gave up 3 bases, with 16 bases separating them. This CDR3 reads CASSVSEGAVYEQYF. The CDR3 nucleotides are TGTGCCAGCAGTGTTTCTGAGGGAGCCGTCTACGAGCAGTACTTC.